Sequencing of this T cell receptor (beta chain) was carried out in a study of Graves' ophthalmopathy and Graves' hyperthyroidism. Notes on the study in general: The authors also found most expanded thyroid clonotypes above 0.001 frequency in blood.

Other autoimmune diseases, uncontrolled infections, pregnancy and lactation each led to patient exclusion. Physicians reached a diagnosis by relying on clinical symptoms, serum thyroxine, TRAb, thyroid ultrasound and orbital computed tomography. Worth noting for this clonotype: Its antigen is not identified.

Scientists amplified the TCR beta CDR3 regions from RNA transcripts. HTBI-primed first-round RT-PCR preceded second-round multiplex PCR. TCRdb independently ran MiXCR on the multiplex PCR reads; one entry per CDR3 protein. The sample records 150,000 to 200,000 distinct CDR3 sequences, 37% being singletons. Germline V lookup: CDR1 SEHNR, CDR2 FQNEAQ (reference sequence). Trimming at V came to 4 bases and at J to 7 bases, leaving 11 bases not matched to a gene. The CDR3 is made up of 15 amino acids. The V gene is TRBV7-9, the J gene TRBJ2-7, with 9 bases identical to TRBD1. The receptor was derived from a woman aged 40 to 50 with Graves' ophthalmopathy. What was sequenced was peripheral blood. The CDR3 nucleotides read TGTGCCAGCAGCTCGGGACAGGGAAAATCGGGAGAGCAGTACTTC. Amino acids: CASSSGQGKSGEQYF.